Below, 19 T cell receptor beta chains from the same sample are listed, as sequenced in a study of cytotoxic CD8 clonotypes in ibrutinib-treated CLL. Measured with immunoSEQ multiplex PCR; TCRdb has only the in-frame clones, and not every one. The repertoire has about 300,000 clones, around 76% of them found once; the top ten carry roughly 5%. Sequenced here: PBMCs, sampled at disease progression, from a patient treated with ibrutinib. The receptors stem from a human donor with chronic lymphocytic leukemia.

V gene TRBV11-2 combines with J gene TRBJ2-7, with TRBD2 as a possible D gene (6 bases). The germline CDR1 and CDR2 sequences are SGHAT and FQNNGV. This CDR3 is built from 14 residues. Trimming removed 8 bases at V and 2 bases at J, with 16 bases between. CDR3 nucleotide sequence: TGTGCCAGCGGCGCGGGATACCCCACCTACGAGCAGTACTTC. Protein product: CASGAGYPTYEQYF.

This chain links TRBV6-1 with TRBJ2-7; the match to TRBD1 covers 7 bases. CDR3 length: 17 residues. The V segment lost 1 base and the J segment 4 bases; nucleotides outside the gene matches: 13. CDR1 is MNHNS and CDR2 is SASEGT in the germline V gene. This CDR3 is CASSEVWGQPEGYEQYF. CDR3 bases: TGTGCCAGCAGTGAAGTATGGGGACAGCCCGAGGGTTACGAGCAGTACTTC.

In nucleotides, the CDR3 is TGTGCCAGCAGTTACTCGGGGACTCCTGAAGCTTTCTTT. Translated, it gives CASSYSGTPEAFF. This chain connects TRBV6-5 to TRBJ1-1; TRBD1 might be the D (5 bases). The CDR3 totals 13 residues. V gave up 0 bases and J gave up 6 bases, with 8 bases separating them. Germline V CDR1 and CDR2: MNHEY, SVGAGI.

This clone showed up just a few times. The chain carries TRBV11-2 and TRBJ1-5; 7 bases fit TRBD1. The germline CDR1 and CDR2 sequences are SGHAT and FQNNGV. CDR3 length: 13 amino acids. The V gene end was trimmed by 5 bases and the J gene end by 5 bases; junction bases not matched to a gene: 3. The CDR3 DNA reads TGTGCCAGCAGCGTCGACAGGGATCAGCCCCAGCATTTT. It codes for CASSVDRDQPQHF.

The chain combines TRBV19 with TRBJ2-3; D gene unclear. The CDR3 spans 13 residues. Looked up from germline, CDR1 is LNHDA and CDR2 is SQIVND (reference sequence). The V end lost 2 bases, the J end lost 6 bases, and 9 bases lay between the germline ends. The CDR3 coding sequence is TGTGCCAGTAGTATATTAGTACCCGATACGCAGTATTTT. The encoded protein is CASSILVPDTQYF. The full variable domain, rest sourced from reference TRBV19 and TRBJ2-3, is DGGITQSPKYLFRKEGQNVTLSCEQNLNHDAMYWYRQDPGQGLRLIYYSQIVNDFQKGDIAEGYSVSREKKESFPLTVTSAQKNPTAFYLCASSILVPDTQYFGPGTRLTVL.

This clone was seen only once. The rearrangement uses TRBV6-1 and TRBJ2-1, with 10 bases matching TRBD1. CDR3 size: 14 residues. Germline trimming cut 8 bases from V and 5 bases from J; bases unmatched to any gene: 6. The germline CDR1 and CDR2 sequences are MNHNS and SASEGT. Written as DNA, the CDR3 is TGTGCCAGCGGCCCGGGACAGGGGCACAATGAGCAGTTCTTC. The encoded protein is CASGPGQGHNEQFF.

The chain employs TRBV25-1 and TRBJ2-5; D is unresolved. Looked up from germline, CDR1 is MGHDK and CDR2 is SYGVNS. The CDR3 loop spans 13 amino acids. Trimming took 2 bases from V and 5 from J, leaving 9 bases between them. The CDR3 region has the DNA TGTGCCAGCAGTGAAGCACTATGGGAGACCCAGTACTTC. Translating it yields CASSEALWETQYF.

The genes are TRBV9 and TRBJ2-2, with a weak D call TRBD1 (6 bases). V was shortened by 3 bases and J by 5 bases, with 14 bases between the two germline ends. Germline-derived CDR1 and CDR2 are SGDLS and YYNGEE. The CDR3 covers 15 residues. CDR3 sequence reads: CASSGGYRATGELFF. The CDR3 DNA is TGTGCCAGCAGCGGGGGCTACAGGGCAACCGGGGAGCTGTTTTTT.

This rearrangement joins TRBV2 to TRBJ2-7; D not resolved. The germline gives CDR1 SNHLY, CDR2 FYNNEI. V shed 2 bases and J shed 3 bases, with 11 bases lying between them. The CDR3 is 14 residues long. CDR3: CASSEPRTHYEQYF. The CDR3 DNA reads as TGTGCCAGCAGTGAACCAAGGACCCACTACGAGCAGTACTTC. The full variable domain, with the rest looked up from reference TRBV2 and TRBJ2-7, is EPEVTQTPSHQVTQMGQEVILRCVPISNHLYFYWYRQILGQKVEFLVSFYNNEISEKSEIFDDQFSVERPDGSNFTLKIRSTKLEDSAMYFCASSEPRTHYEQYFGPGTRLTVT.

The chain links TRBV27 to TRBJ2-1; TRBD2 is a possible D gene (6 bases). Germline lookup yields CDR1 MNHEY and CDR2 SMNVEV (reference sequence). There are 14 residues in the CDR3. Trimming shortened V by 3 bases and J by 5 bases, and 11 bases separated the two germline ends. The CDR3 sequence is CASSFWRGDNEQFF. The CDR3 DNA follows: TGTGCCAGCAGTTTCTGGAGGGGTGACAATGAGCAGTTCTTC.

The chain couples TRBV7-2 to TRBJ2-7; TRBD2 matches at 10 bases. The length of the CDR3 is 14 residues. Germline-derived CDR1 and CDR2 are SGHTA and FQGNSA. V shed 5 bases and J 3 bases; nucleotides not matched to a gene: 4. Written as DNA, the CDR3 is TGTGCCAGCAGCACTAGCGGGGTGGGCTACGAGCAGTACTTC. Encoded protein: CASSTSGVGYEQYF.

The chain carries TRBV7-3 and TRBJ2-7, with D perhaps matching TRBD2 (5 bases). Trimming took 5 bases from V and 6 from J, leaving 14 bases between them. The CDR3 runs 13 residues. The germline gives CDR1 SGHTA, CDR2 FQGTGA. CDR3 loop: CASSQYRGSEQYF. CDR3 nucleotides: TGTGCCAGCAGCCAATATCGAGGGTCCGAGCAGTACTTC.

The V call is TRBV7-9, the J call TRBJ2-1, with 11 bases matching TRBD2. This CDR3 is 15 amino acids long. The V gene's germline CDR1 is SEHNR and CDR2 FQNEAQ (reference sequence). Germline trimming cut 6 bases from V and 7 bases from J; bases unmatched to any gene: 8. CDR3 region: CASRSTSGGLNEQFF. CDR3 bases: TGTGCCAGCAGGTCAACTAGCGGGGGACTTAATGAGCAGTTCTTC.

The J gene is TRBJ2-1, the V gene TRBV7-6; 8 bases match TRBD2. The CDR3 loop spans 18 amino acids. Trimming cost V 5 bases and J 1 base; bases outside gene matches: 13. Per the germline V gene, CDR1 is SGHVS and CDR2 is FNYEAQ. The CDR3 here is CASSLVIHRGGSYNEQFF. CDR3 DNA sequence: TGTGCCAGCAGCCTGGTGATCCACCGGGGGGGGTCCTACAATGAGCAGTTCTTC.

This clone appeared a few times. This chain uses TRBV27 with TRBJ1-1; the D gene is possibly TRBD1 (5 bases). The CDR3 contains 14 residues. V lost 1 base and J 1 base, leaving 7 bases between the germline ends. CDR1 is MNHEY and CDR2 is SMNVEV in the germline V gene (reference sequence). CDR3 sequence: CASSLWGPNTEAFF. The CDR3 region has the DNA TGTGCCAGCAGTTTATGGGGACCGAACACTGAAGCTTTCTTT.

This chain connects TRBV2 to TRBJ1-6; D perhaps matches TRBD1 (5 bases). V was pared by 3 bases and J by 9 bases, with 15 bases between. The length of the CDR3 is 15 residues. Germline V gene lookup returns CDR1 SNHLY and CDR2 FYNNEI. The CDR3 reads CASSDGTGLVSPLHF. DNA of the CDR3: TGTGCCAGCAGTGACGGGACCGGGTTAGTTTCACCCCTCCACTTT.

This clone was detected only a few times. The V call is TRBV28, the J call TRBJ1-5; TRBD1 matches 9 bases. CDR1 MDHEN and CDR2 SYDVKM come from the germline V gene. There are 17 residues in the CDR3. V dropped 2 bases and J dropped 7; count of bases not matched to a gene: 12. In DNA form, the CDR3 reads TGTGCCAGCAGTTTACGAGGGACAGGGATTATGGGGCAGCCCCAGCATTTT. It is translated as CASSLRGTGIMGQPQHF.

V is TRBV18 and J is TRBJ2-7; 9 nucleotides agree with TRBD1. The germline V gene encodes CDR1 KGHSH and CDR2 LQKENI. The trim removed 2 bases at V and 1 base at J, leaving 6 bases unmatched. The CDR3 is made up of 16 amino acids. The CDR3 sequence: CASSPRDRARSYEQYF. The CDR3 DNA follows: TGTGCCAGCTCACCAAGGGACAGGGCCCGGTCCTACGAGCAGTACTTC.

The J gene is TRBJ2-1, the V gene TRBV28, with D maybe TRBD2 (6 bases). CDR1 is MDHEN, CDR2 SYDVKM, per germline. The ends were cut back, 2 bases at V and 8 bases at J, with 19 bases in the middle. CDR3 length: 16 residues. CDR3 loop: CASSLRVRLVSHEQFF. CDR3 nucleotides: TGTGCCAGCAGTTTACGCGTCCGACTAGTTTCCCATGAGCAGTTCTTC.